This T cell receptor beta chain was documented in a study of T cells after somatic rescue of genetic block (TCRdb year 2020). Turning to the overall study: What the study looked at was long-term robustness, specifically in a T-cell system that came about through somatic rescue of a genetic block in T-cell development.

Library generation was performed with the immunoSEQ multiplex PCR assay. What TCRdb holds here is the immuneACCESS table cut down to in-frame rearrangements. Part of the clones is not present; checked against another copy, under half of the missing clones reflect an unresolved V gene, and the others are unexplained. This sample holds tens of thousands of clones; under 95% were observed only once. Approximately 3% of the sample goes to the ten largest clones. CDR1 and CDR2 are read off the germline V gene as SGHRS and YFSETQ. The CDR3 runs 16 amino acids, cysteine and phenylalanine included. The CDR3 DNA has 48 bases and is translated from base 1. From V the trimming removes 2 bases and from J it removes 2 bases, while the gene matches leave 7 bases of the junction unaccounted for. This clone was picked up one time. It has no known antigen specificity. No base quality information exists; no much larger clone differs at one position.

The specimen sequenced was peripheral blood mononuclear cells (PBMCs). This clonotype was sampled from a man aged 35-49 years. The sequence links TRBV5-1 to TRBJ1-3, and TRBD1 aligns with 7 junction nucleotides. CDR3 region: CASSLTPDRAGNTIYF. The DNA is as follows: TGCGCCAGCAGCTTAACCCCAGACAGGGCTGGAAACACCATATATTTT.